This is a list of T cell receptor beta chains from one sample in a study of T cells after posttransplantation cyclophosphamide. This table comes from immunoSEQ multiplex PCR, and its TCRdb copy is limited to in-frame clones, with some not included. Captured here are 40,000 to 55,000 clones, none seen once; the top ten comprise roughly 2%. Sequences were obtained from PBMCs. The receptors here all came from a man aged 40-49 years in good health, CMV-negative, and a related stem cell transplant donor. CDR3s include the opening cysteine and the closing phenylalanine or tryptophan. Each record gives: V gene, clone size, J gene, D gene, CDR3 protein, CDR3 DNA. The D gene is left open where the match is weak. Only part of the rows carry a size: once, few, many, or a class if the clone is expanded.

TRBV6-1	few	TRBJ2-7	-	CASSMTDSSYEQYF	TGTGCCAGCAGTATGACGGATAGCTCCTACGAGCAGTACTTC
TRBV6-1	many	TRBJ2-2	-	CAAGTPNTGELFF	TGCGCTGCTGGGACACCGAACACCGGGGAGCTGTTTTTT
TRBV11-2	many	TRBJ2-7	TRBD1	CASSLGGGPMGEQYF	TGTGCCAGCAGCTTAGGAGGGGGCCCGATGGGCGAGCAGTACTTC
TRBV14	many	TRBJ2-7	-	CASSQDRGYEQYF	TGTGCCAGCAGCCAAGATCGAGGGTACGAGCAGTACTTC
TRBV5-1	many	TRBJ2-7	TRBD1	CASSPIQGQGAYEQYF	TGCGCCAGCAGCCCCATTCAGGGACAGGGGGCCTACGAGCAGTACTTC
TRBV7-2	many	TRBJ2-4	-	CASSPRGANIQYF	TGTGCCAGCAGTCCTCGGGGGGCAAACATTCAGTACTTC
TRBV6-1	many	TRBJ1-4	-	CASGGRGNEKLFF	TGTGCCAGCGGGGGACGGGGGAATGAAAAACTGTTTTTT
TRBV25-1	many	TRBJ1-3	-	CASRTADTIYF	TGTGCCAGCAGGACAGCTGACACCATATATTTT
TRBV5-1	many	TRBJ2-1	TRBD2	CASKFGLAVDNEQFF	TGCGCCAGCAAGTTTGGACTAGCGGTCGACAATGAGCAGTTCTTC
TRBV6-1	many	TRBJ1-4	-	CASSVMWGATNEKLFF	TGTGCCAGCAGTGTAATGTGGGGCGCAACTAATGAAAAACTGTTTTTT
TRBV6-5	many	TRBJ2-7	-	CASSYSGSIYEQYF	TGTGCCAGCAGTTACAGTGGGAGTATCTACGAGCAGTACTTC
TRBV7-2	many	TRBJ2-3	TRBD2	CASSLSVTSGLSTDTQYF	TGTGCCAGCAGCTTATCCGTGACTAGCGGGTTGAGCACAGATACGCAGTATTTT
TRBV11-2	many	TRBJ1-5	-	CASSLEGLSNQPQHF	TGTGCCAGCAGCTTAGAGGGCCTTAGCAATCAGCCCCAGCATTTT
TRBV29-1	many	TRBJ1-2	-	CSVEDNKTIGGYTF	TGCAGCGTTGAAGATAATAAAACAATTGGTGGCTACACCTTC
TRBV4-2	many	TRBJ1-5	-	CASSQEGSLNQPQHF	TGTGCCAGCAGCCAAGAGGGCAGCCTTAATCAGCCCCAGCATTTT
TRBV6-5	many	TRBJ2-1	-	CASSYAGDEQFF	TGTGCCAGCAGTTACGCCGGAGATGAGCAGTTCTTC
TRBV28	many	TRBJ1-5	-	CASSEFHSNQPQHF	TGTGCCAGCAGTGAGTTCCATAGCAATCAGCCCCAGCATTTT
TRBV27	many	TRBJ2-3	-	CASRYNWRGLGTDTQYF	TGTGCCAGCAGGTACAACTGGAGGGGGCTAGGCACAGATACGCAGTATTTT
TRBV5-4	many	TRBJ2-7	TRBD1	CASSRWTGGLYEQYF	TGTGCCAGCAGCCGGTGGACAGGGGGCCTCTACGAGCAGTACTTC
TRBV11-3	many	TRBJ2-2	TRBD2	CASSLTSGFMGPAGELFF	TGTGCCAGCAGCTTAACTAGCGGTTTCATGGGACCAGCGGGGGAGCTGTTTTTT
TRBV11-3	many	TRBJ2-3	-	CASSSSGTDTQYF	TGTGCCAGCAGCTCCTCGGGCACAGATACGCAGTATTTT
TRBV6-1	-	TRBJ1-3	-	CASWRGFGNTIYF	TGTGCCAGCTGGCGGGGATTTGGAAACACCATATATTTT
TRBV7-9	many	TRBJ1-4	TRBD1	CASSLGQGGEKLFF	TGTGCCAGCAGCTTGGGACAGGGTGGGGAAAAACTGTTTTTT
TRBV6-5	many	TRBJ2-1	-	CASSYIGSYNEQFF	TGTGCCAGCAGTTATATCGGGAGCTACAATGAGCAGTTCTTC
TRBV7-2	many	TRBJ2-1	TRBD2	CASSFSSGRVAQFF	TGTGCCAGCAGCTTCTCTAGCGGGAGGGTCGCGCAGTTCTTC
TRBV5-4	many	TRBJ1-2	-	CASSLQKINYGYTF	TGTGCCAGCAGCCTACAGAAGATTAACTATGGCTACACCTTC
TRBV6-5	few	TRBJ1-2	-	CASSATGYGYTF	TGTGCCAGCAGTGCCACAGGGTATGGCTACACCTTC
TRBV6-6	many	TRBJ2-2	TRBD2	CASRREGNTGELFF	TGTGCCAGCCGGCGGGAGGGGAACACCGGGGAGCTGTTTTTT
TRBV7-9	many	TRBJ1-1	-	CASSLAGSGRRNTEAFF	TGTGCCAGCAGCTTAGCAGGGTCAGGGCGGAGGAACACTGAAGCTTTCTTT
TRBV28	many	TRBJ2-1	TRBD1	CASSSMTGGYYNEQFF	TGTGCCAGCAGTTCGATGACAGGGGGGTACTACAATGAGCAGTTCTTC
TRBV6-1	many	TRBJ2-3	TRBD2	CASTQGLVADTQYF	TGTGCCAGCACCCAGGGACTAGTCGCAGATACGCAGTATTTT
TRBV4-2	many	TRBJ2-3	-	CASSQGLGGADSTDTQYF	TGTGCCAGCAGCCAAGGCCTTGGTGGGGCAGACAGCACAGATACGCAGTATTTT
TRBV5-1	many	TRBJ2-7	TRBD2	CASSFAGAYEQYF	TGCGCCAGCAGCTTTGCGGGAGCCTACGAGCAGTACTTC
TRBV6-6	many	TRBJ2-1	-	CASSSSERNEQFF	-
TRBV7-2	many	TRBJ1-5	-	CASSLEPGGRPQHF	TGTGCCAGCAGCTTAGAACCGGGGGGCCGGCCCCAGCATTTT
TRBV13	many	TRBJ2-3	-	CASSFLGSGATDTQYF	TGTGCCAGCAGCTTTCTTGGTTCGGGAGCCACAGATACGCAGTATTTT
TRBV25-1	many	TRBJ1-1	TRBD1	CASSELDRGFTEAFF	TGTGCCAGCAGTGAGCTGGACAGGGGTTTCACTGAAGCTTTCTTT
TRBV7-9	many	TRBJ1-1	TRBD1	CASSSRQGRAEAFF	TGTGCCAGCAGCTCCAGACAGGGTCGGGCTGAAGCTTTCTTT
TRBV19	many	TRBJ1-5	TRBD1	CASRKWTGRDQPQHF	TGTGCCAGTAGAAAATGGACAGGGCGCGATCAGCCCCAGCATTTT
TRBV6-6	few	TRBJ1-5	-	CASSYGGDGQPQHF	TGTGCCAGCAGTTACGGAGGGGATGGCCAGCCCCAGCATTTT
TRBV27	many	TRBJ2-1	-	CASSPSRAGHSYNEQFF	TGTGCCAGCAGTCCTTCCCGAGCGGGCCATTCCTACAATGAGCAGTTCTTC
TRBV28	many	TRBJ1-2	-	CASSFLHNYGYTF	TGTGCCAGCAGTTTTTTACACAACTATGGCTACACCTTC